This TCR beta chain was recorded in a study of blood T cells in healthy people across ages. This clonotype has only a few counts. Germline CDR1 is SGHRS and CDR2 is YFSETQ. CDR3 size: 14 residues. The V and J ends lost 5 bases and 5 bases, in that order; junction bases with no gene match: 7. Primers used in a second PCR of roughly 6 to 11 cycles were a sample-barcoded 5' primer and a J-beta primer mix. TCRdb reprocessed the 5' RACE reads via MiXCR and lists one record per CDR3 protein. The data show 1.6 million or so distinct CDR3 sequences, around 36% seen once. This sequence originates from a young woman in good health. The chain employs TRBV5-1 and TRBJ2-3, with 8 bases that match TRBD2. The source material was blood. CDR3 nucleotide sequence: TGCGCCAGCAGACCGGGAGGGAAGGGAGATACGCAGTATTTT. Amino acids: CASRPGGKGDTQYF.